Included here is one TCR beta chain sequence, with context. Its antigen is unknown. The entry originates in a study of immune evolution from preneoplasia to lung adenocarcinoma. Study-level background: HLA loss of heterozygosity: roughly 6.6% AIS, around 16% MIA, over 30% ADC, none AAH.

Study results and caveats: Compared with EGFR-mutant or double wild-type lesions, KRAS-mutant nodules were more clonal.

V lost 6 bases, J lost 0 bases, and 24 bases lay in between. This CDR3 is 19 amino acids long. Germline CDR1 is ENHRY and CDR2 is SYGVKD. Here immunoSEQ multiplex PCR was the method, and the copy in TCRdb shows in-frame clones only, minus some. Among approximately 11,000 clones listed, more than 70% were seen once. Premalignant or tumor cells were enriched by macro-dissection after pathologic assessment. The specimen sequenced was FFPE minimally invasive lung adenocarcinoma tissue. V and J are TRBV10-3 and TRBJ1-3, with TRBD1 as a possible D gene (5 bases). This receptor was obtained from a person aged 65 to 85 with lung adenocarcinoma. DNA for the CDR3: TGTGCCATCAGACCGACAGTCAATATCACCTCGCACTCTGGAAACACCATATATTTT. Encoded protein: CAIRPTVNITSHSGNTIYF.